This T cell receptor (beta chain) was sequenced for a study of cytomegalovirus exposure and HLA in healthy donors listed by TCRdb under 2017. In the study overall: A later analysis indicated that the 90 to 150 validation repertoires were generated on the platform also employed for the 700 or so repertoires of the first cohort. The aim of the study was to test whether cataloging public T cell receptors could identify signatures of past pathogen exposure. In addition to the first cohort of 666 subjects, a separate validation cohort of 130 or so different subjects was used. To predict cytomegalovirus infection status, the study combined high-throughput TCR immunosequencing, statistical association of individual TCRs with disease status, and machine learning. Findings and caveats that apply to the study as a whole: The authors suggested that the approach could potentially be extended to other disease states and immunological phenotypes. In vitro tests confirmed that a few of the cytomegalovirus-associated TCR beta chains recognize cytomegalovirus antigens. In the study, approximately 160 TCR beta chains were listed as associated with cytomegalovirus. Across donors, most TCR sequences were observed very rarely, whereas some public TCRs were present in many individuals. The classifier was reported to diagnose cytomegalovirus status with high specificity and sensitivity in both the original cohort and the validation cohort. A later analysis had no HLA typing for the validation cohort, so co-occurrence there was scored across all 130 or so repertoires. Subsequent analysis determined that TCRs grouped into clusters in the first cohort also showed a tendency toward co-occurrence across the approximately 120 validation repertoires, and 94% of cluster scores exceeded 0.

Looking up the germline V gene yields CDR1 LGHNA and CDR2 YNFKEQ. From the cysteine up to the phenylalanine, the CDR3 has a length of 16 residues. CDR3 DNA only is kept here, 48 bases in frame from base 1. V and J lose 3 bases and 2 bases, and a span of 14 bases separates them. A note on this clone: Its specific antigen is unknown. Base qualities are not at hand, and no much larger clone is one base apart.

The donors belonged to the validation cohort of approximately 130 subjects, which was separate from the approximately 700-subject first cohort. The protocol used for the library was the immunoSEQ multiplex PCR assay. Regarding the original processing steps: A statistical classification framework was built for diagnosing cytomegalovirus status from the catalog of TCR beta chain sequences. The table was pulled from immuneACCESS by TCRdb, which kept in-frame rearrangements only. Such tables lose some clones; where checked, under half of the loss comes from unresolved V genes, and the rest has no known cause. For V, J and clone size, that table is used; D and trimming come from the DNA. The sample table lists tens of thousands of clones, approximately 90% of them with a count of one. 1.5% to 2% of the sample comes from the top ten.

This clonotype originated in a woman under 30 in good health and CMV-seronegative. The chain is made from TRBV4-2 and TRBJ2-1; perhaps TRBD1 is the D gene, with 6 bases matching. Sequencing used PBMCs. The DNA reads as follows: TGTGCCAGCAGCCATGCCGGGACACAGACCTACAATGAGCAGTTCTTC. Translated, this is CASSHAGTQTYNEQFF.